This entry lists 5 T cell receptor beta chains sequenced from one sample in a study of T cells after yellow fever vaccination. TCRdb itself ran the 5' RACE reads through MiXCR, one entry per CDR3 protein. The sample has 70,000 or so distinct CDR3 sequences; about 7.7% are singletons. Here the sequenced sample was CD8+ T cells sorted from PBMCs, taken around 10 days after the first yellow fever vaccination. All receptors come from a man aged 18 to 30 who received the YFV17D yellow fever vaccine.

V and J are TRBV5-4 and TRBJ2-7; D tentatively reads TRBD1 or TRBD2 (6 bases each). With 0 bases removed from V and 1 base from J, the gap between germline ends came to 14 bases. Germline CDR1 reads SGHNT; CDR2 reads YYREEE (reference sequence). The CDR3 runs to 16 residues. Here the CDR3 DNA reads TGTGCCAGCAGCTTGGTCGGGGGCCGTGGGTCCTACGAGCAGTACTTC. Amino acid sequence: CASSLVGGRGSYEQYF.

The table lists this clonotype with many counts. This CDR3 is CASTLASSYNEQFF. The CDR3 region has the DNA TGTGCCAGCACTCTAGCGTCCTCCTACAATGAGCAGTTCTTC. The chain links TRBV6-2 or TRBV6-3 to TRBJ2-1; D possibly corresponds to TRBD2 (6 bases). The CDR3 has 14 amino acids. V lost 7 bases and J lost 0, with 10 bases in between. The germline gives CDR1 MNHEY, CDR2 SVGEGT.

The CDR3 DNA reads as TGTGCCAGCAGCTCGATGGGCATTGAAGCTTTCTTT. Amino acid sequence: CASSSMGIEAFF. The chain is built from TRBV5-4 and TRBJ1-1; D is undetermined. Looked up from germline, CDR1 is SGHNT and CDR2 is YYREEE (reference sequence). The CDR3 is made up of 12 amino acids. Trimming took off 3 bases at V and 7 bases at J, with 10 bases between the two ends.

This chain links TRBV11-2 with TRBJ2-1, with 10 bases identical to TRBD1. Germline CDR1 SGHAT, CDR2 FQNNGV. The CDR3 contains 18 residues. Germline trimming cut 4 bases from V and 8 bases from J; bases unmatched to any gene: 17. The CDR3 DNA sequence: TGTGCCAGCAGCTCCAGGGTCGGTGGGACAGGGGATAGCTATGAGCAGTTCTTC. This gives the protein CASSSRVGGTGDSYEQFF.

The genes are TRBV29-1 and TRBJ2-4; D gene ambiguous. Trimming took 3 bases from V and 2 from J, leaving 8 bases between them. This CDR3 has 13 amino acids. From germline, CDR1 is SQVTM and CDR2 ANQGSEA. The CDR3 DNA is TGCAGCGTTGAGGTGGGGACCAAAAACATTCAGTACTTC. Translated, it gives CSVEVGTKNIQYF.